Shown below are 21 T cell receptor beta chains from a single sample sequenced in a study of radiotherapy plus CTLA-4 blockade in lung cancer (dated 2018 in TCRdb). The library was built by means of the immunoSEQ multiplex PCR assay. In TCRdb, the immuneACCESS table is reduced to in-frame sequences with V and J assigned. These tables do not hold every clone; where another copy was compared, an unresolved V gene accounts for under half, and the others remain unexplained. This sample holds 90,000 to 95,000 clones; about 83% were observed only once. Together, the top ten hold over 0.75% of the sample. Sequenced material: peripheral blood, taken from a patient treated with radiotherapy plus ipilimumab. Receptor source: a human donor with non-small cell lung cancer who had stable disease on radiotherapy plus ipilimumab.

The J gene is TRBJ2-3, the V gene TRBV28; maybe TRBD2 (5 bases). V shed 5 bases and J shed 7 bases, with 13 bases lying between them. This CDR3 has 13 residues. Germline values: CDR1 MDHEN, CDR2 SYDVKM. CDR3 residues: CASSAPPGNTQYF. The CDR3 DNA is TGTGCCAGCAGTGCCCCCCCCGGGAATACGCAGTATTTT.

The V gene is TRBV27, the J gene TRBJ2-7; D might be TRBD1 (7 bases). The CDR3 has 13 residues. Germline assignment: CDR1 MNHEY and CDR2 SMNVEV (reference sequence). With 6 bases removed from V and 6 bases from J, the gap between germline ends came to 15 bases. The CDR3 loop is CASSSGGLIEQYF. The DNA of the CDR3 is TGTGCCAGCAGCTCAGGGGGGTTGATCGAGCAGTACTTC.

This rearrangement joins TRBV4-2 to TRBJ1-2; D gene unclear. The CDR3 spans 16 residues. Germline CDR1 and CDR2: LGHNA and YNFKEQ. The V and J ends lost 4 bases and 0 bases respectively, with 15 bases between them. The CDR3 loop reads CASSRDYRDANYGYTF. CDR3 nucleotides: TGTGCCAGCAGCCGAGATTACAGAGACGCTAACTATGGCTACACCTTC.

The chain carries TRBV15 and TRBJ1-2; TRBD1 agrees at 7 bases. The CDR3 sequence is 14 residues long. V trimming: 3 bases; J trimming: 4 bases; junction bases outside the gene matches: 5. CDR1 LNHNV and CDR2 YYDKDF come from the germline V gene (reference sequence). CDR3 in amino acids: CATSSFTGAYGYTF. As DNA, the CDR3 is TGTGCCACCAGCAGCTTCACAGGGGCCTATGGCTACACCTTC.

The J gene is TRBJ2-3, the V gene TRBV11-3, with D unresolved. Germline CDR1 is SGHNT and CDR2 is YENEEA. The ends were cut back, 3 bases at V and 6 bases at J, with 7 bases in the middle. This CDR3 has 12 amino acids. CDR3 coding DNA: TGTGCCAGCAGCTTGCGAGAGGATACGCAGTATTTT. This encodes CASSLREDTQYF.

V gene TRBV6-1 combines with J gene TRBJ1-6; D remains ambiguous. V was cut by 0 bases and J by 3 bases, with 9 bases left in between. The CDR3 has 16 amino acids. CDR1 and CDR2 from the germline V gene are MNHNS and SASEGT. This chain's CDR3 is CASSEADERYNSPLHF. The CDR3 DNA is TGTGCCAGCAGTGAAGCGGACGAACGCTATAATTCACCCCTCCACTTT.

The chain employs TRBV10-2 and TRBJ1-5, with 7 bases that match TRBD1. J gave up 3 bases and V 7 bases, and 3 bases lay outside the gene matches. Looked up from germline, CDR1 is WSHSY and CDR2 is SAAADI. This CDR3 region has 13 residues. CDR3 protein: CASTGTDNQPQHF. The CDR3 region has the DNA TGCGCCAGCACGGGGACAGACAATCAGCCCCAGCATTTT.

This chain joins TRBV7-9 and TRBJ1-2; D is undetermined. Germline CDR1 SEHNR, CDR2 FQNEAQ (reference sequence). V was trimmed by 8 bases and J by 1 base, leaving 11 bases between them. This CDR3 is 13 amino acids long. The CDR3 nucleotides read TGTGCCAGCTCCCTAGGGCATAACTATGGCTACACCTTC. Its protein is CASSLGHNYGYTF.

V gene TRBV29-1 combines with J gene TRBJ2-7; tentative D call: TRBD2 (5 bases). Germline CDR1 SQVTM, CDR2 ANQGSEA. V was cut by 5 bases and J by 3 bases, with 11 bases left in between. This CDR3 contains 12 residues. The CDR3 loop is CSVSGDIYEQYF. The DNA for the CDR3 is TGCAGCGTTTCCGGGGATATCTACGAGCAGTACTTC.

The chain joins TRBV2 to TRBJ2-5; 9 bases are shared with TRBD1. This CDR3 region has 16 residues. The V gene end was trimmed by 2 bases and the J gene end by 5 bases; junction bases not matched to a gene: 9. Germline values: CDR1 SNHLY, CDR2 FYNNEI. DNA for the CDR3: TGTGCCAGCAGTGAATCCGGCGGGACAGGGAGGGAGACCCAGTACTTC. It specifies CASSESGGTGRETQYF.

The rearrangement links TRBV29-1 to TRBJ1-2; perhaps TRBD1 as D (5 bases). Trimming pared 4 bases from V and 4 bases from J, leaving 16 bases between. The CDR3 totals 14 residues. Germline V gives CDR1 SQVTM, CDR2 ANQGSEA. CDR3 region: CSVVPPGVAYGYTF. The CDR3 bases are TGCAGCGTTGTCCCGCCGGGGGTAGCCTATGGCTACACCTTC.

This clone was recorded once. V is TRBV6-5 and J is TRBJ2-7; the D gene could be TRBD1 or TRBD2 (6 bases each). The germline CDR1 and CDR2 sequences are MNHEY and SVGAGI. CDR3 length equals 14 residues. Trimming shortened V by 5 bases and J by 7 bases, and 18 bases separated the two germline ends. CDR3 coding DNA: TGTGCCAGCAGTCCCCAAGGTGGGGGGCGGGAGCAGTACTTC. This translates into CASSPQGGGREQYF.

The gene calls are TRBV5-1 and TRBJ2-5; 9 positions match TRBD2. The CDR3 totals 18 residues. Germline V gives CDR1 SGHRS, CDR2 YFSETQ. V dropped 4 bases and J dropped 2; count of bases not matched to a gene: 15. The CDR3 bases are TGCGCCAGCAGCCCCGCTCTGGGTAGCGGGGGACCACAAGAGACCCAGTACTTC. Residues: CASSPALGSGGPQETQYF.

The V gene is TRBV7-2, the J gene TRBJ2-7, with a weak D call TRBD1 (6 bases). Trimming took 2 bases from V and 2 from J, leaving 7 bases between them. The CDR3 has 13 residues. Germline loops: CDR1 SGHTA, CDR2 FQGNSA. The CDR3 sequence: CASSLNRAYEQYF. CDR3 DNA sequence: TGTGCCAGCAGCTTAAACAGGGCCTACGAGCAGTACTTC.

The chain joins TRBV28 to TRBJ1-6; TRBD1 aligns across 7 bases. Trimming removed 2 bases from V and 8 bases from J; junction bases left unmatched: 0. The CDR3 sequence is 13 residues long. Germline V lookup: CDR1 MDHEN, CDR2 SYDVKM. The CDR3 reads CASSLDRDSPLHF. The CDR3 nucleotides read TGTGCCAGCAGTTTAGACAGGGATTCACCCCTCCACTTT.

J is TRBJ1-5 and V is TRBV12-2. TRBV12-2 is a pseudogene locus. The CDR3 contains 17 residues. CDR3 DNA: TGTGCAAGTCGCTTAGCGCCCGGACGGAATAGCAATCAGCCCCAGCATTTT. This translates into CASRLAPGRNSNQPQHF.

This rearrangement joins TRBV27 to TRBJ1-4, with no clear D. This CDR3 region has 15 residues. Trimming stripped 0 bases from V and 8 bases from J, with 13 bases between. Germline CDR1 is MNHEY and CDR2 is SMNVEV (reference sequence). CDR3 sequence reads: CASSLSPGVWEKLFF. As DNA, the CDR3 is TGTGCCAGCAGTTTATCACCGGGAGTCTGGGAAAAACTGTTTTTT.

The J gene is TRBJ1-4, the V gene TRBV28; D possibly corresponds to TRBD1 (6 bases). The CDR3 loop spans 16 amino acids. Trimming cost V 6 bases and J 5 bases, with 19 bases left between them. In germline, CDR1 is MDHEN, CDR2 SYDVKM. CDR3 in amino acids: CASSFLQGLGNEKLFF. CDR3 nucleotide sequence: TGTGCCAGCAGCTTTCTACAGGGATTGGGAAATGAAAAACTGTTTTTT.

V usage is TRBV5-6 and J usage is TRBJ2-7; TRBD1 matches at 10 bases. Trimming took 3 bases from V and 5 from J; bases not matched to a gene: 5. This CDR3 has 14 residues. The germline CDR1 and CDR2 sequences are SGHDT and YYEEEE. CDR3 nucleotide sequence: TGTGCCAGCAGCTGGGGGACAGGGGCGAACGAGCAGTACTTC. Its translation: CASSWGTGANEQYF.

The chain combines TRBV30 with TRBJ1-2; D gene uncertain. The CDR3 consists of 13 residues. With 4 bases removed from V and 0 bases from J, the gap between germline ends came to 9 bases. Germline assignment: CDR1 GTSNPN and CDR2 SVGIG (reference sequence). The CDR3 loop is CAWIPVANYGYTF. Here the CDR3 DNA reads TGTGCCTGGATACCTGTGGCTAACTATGGCTACACCTTC.

J is TRBJ1-4 and V is TRBV28; 11 bases match TRBD1. The CDR3 length is 13 residues. Germline V CDR1 and CDR2: MDHEN, SYDVKM. V lost 6 bases and J lost 8; bases outside the gene matches: 2. As DNA, the CDR3 is TGTGCCAGCAGGGACAGGGGGCGGGAAAAACTGTTTTTT. Its protein product is CASRDRGREKLFF. The full variable domain, completed using reference TRBV28 and TRBJ1-4, is DVKVTQSSRYLVKRTGEKVFLECVQDMDHENMFWYRQDPGLGLRLIYFSYDVKMKEKGDIPEGYSVSREKKERFSLILESASTNQTSMYLCASRDRGREKLFFGSGTQLSVL.